This T cell receptor (beta chain) was sequenced during a study of blood T cell repertoires in COVID-19. Only in-frame clones appear in the TCRdb table, and some are missing; sequencing was by immunoSEQ multiplex PCR. The sample holds fewer than 120,000 clones, roughly 80% seen once. This clone came up a few times. V gave up 1 base and J gave up 2 bases, with 4 bases separating them. Germline V CDR1 and CDR2: SGHNT, YENEEA. The CDR3 covers 13 residues. The receptor comes from a woman aged 55-69 years with acute or convalescent COVID-19. V and J are TRBV11-3 and TRBJ2-3; D remains ambiguous. Sequencing input: peripheral blood. CDR3 residues: CASSLVYTDTQYF. The CDR3 DNA reads TGTGCCAGCAGCTTAGTCTACACAGATACGCAGTATTTT.